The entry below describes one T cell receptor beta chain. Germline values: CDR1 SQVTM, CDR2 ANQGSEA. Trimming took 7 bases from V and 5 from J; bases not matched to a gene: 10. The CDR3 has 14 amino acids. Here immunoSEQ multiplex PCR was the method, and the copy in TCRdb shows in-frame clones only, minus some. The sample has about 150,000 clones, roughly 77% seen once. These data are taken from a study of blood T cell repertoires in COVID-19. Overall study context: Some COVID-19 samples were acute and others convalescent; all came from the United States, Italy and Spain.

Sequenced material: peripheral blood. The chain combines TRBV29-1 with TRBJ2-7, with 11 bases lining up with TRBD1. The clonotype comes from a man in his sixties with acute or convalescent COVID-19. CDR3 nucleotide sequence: TGCAGCGCCTCTACCGGGACAGGGGGAAACGAGCAGTACTTC. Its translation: CSASTGTGGNEQYF.